One and the same sample provided the 17 T cell receptor beta chains below, sequenced in a study of long-term antiretroviral therapy in people with HIV. Run at survey level, the immunoSEQ assay was version v3.0. Libraries were prepared by immunoSEQ multiplex PCR; TCRdb keeps only in-frame clonotypes and omits some of them. The data contain 20,000 or so clones, roughly 84% of them seen just once; the ten biggest clones take up around 3.1%. This sample comprised unsorted PBMCs, obtained 1.9 years after starting antiretroviral therapy. These TCRs come from a woman between 50 and 59 years old with HIV.

This clone was picked up a small number of times. The genes are TRBV9 and TRBJ2-7, with 8 bases lining up with TRBD1. The CDR3 has 14 amino acids. Per germline, CDR1 SGDLS and CDR2 YYNGEE. The V segment lost 0 bases and the J segment 4 bases; nucleotides outside the gene matches: 3. The CDR3 is CASSVGTGPYEQYF. DNA for the CDR3: TGTGCCAGCAGCGTAGGGACAGGGCCGTACGAGCAGTACTTC.

The chain carries TRBV5-5 and TRBJ2-6; D is unclear. The CDR3 extends over 15 amino acids. CDR1 SGHKS and CDR2 YYEKEE come from the germline V gene (reference sequence). V was shortened by 0 bases and J by 1 base, with 5 bases between the two germline ends. The CDR3 spells CASSLEGSGANVLTF. CDR3 DNA: TGTGCCAGCAGCTTGGAAGGGTCTGGGGCCAACGTCCTGACTTTC.

The CDR3 here is CASSQDFRGALNTEAFF. The CDR3 nucleotides are TGTGCCAGCAGCCAAGACTTCAGGGGGGCCTTGAACACTGAAGCTTTCTTT. The chain has TRBV4-2 and TRBJ1-1; TRBD1 agrees at 7 bases. The germline CDR1 and CDR2 sequences are LGHNA and YNFKEQ. The CDR3 loop spans 17 amino acids. V was pared by 0 bases and J by 0 bases, with 7 bases of the junction left unmatched.

This chain links TRBV7-8 with TRBJ1-1; D may be TRBD1 (6 bases). Looked up from germline, CDR1 is SGHVS and CDR2 is FQNEAQ. The CDR3 has 16 residues. V lost 5 bases, J lost 3 bases, and 19 bases lay in between. CDR3 DNA sequence: TGTGCCAGCAGCCCAAAAAGACAGGTCCGGGACACTGAAGCTTTCTTT. Translation: CASSPKRQVRDTEAFF. The full variable domain, its missing parts supplied by reference TRBV7-8 and TRBJ1-1, is GAGVSQSPRYKVAKRGQDVALRCDPISGHVSLFWYQQALGQGPEFLTYFQNEAQLDKSGLPSDRFFAERPEGSVSTLKIQRTQQEDSAVYLCASSPKRQVRDTEAFFGQGTRLTVV.

The genes are TRBV19 and TRBJ2-7, with a possible D match to TRBD2 (6 bases). Germline V gene lookup returns CDR1 LNHDA and CDR2 SQIVND (reference sequence). Trimming shortened V by 4 bases and J by 6 bases, and 19 bases separated the two germline ends. The CDR3 runs to 15 residues. The CDR3 DNA follows: TGTGCCAGTAGTAGCGGGGCAGGGTCCATCTTCGAGCAGTACTTC. This sequence encodes CASSSGAGSIFEQYF.

The table lists this clone with a count of one. The chain joins TRBV7-9 to TRBJ1-2; 7 bases agree with TRBD1. The CDR3 has 15 residues. Trimming removed 3 bases from V and 4 bases from J; junction bases left unmatched: 8. Germline CDR1 reads SEHNR; CDR2 reads FQNEAQ (reference sequence). The CDR3 here is CASSFSDREFYGYTF. As DNA, the CDR3 is TGTGCCAGCAGCTTCAGCGACAGGGAATTCTATGGCTACACCTTC.

This clone showed up just once. This chain links TRBV5-3 with TRBJ2-5; D not resolved. TRBV5-3 has ORF status, its function being uncertain. CDR3 size: 14 residues. The germline V and J ends were trimmed by 1 base and 1 base, with 8 bases remaining between them. The CDR3 is CARSLRWVQETQYF. CDR3 bases: TGTGCCAGAAGCTTGAGATGGGTCCAAGAGACCCAGTACTTC.

The V call is TRBV18, the J call TRBJ1-1; D not resolved. In germline, CDR1 is KGHSH, CDR2 LQKENI. V was trimmed by 3 bases and J by 1 base, leaving 6 bases between them. The CDR3 runs 13 residues. This CDR3 is CASSPVGNTEAFF. Here the CDR3 DNA reads TGTGCCAGCTCACCGGTAGGGAACACTGAAGCTTTCTTT.

The rearrangement links TRBV4-3 to TRBJ1-4; TRBD1 is a possible D gene (5 bases). This CDR3 region has 14 residues. V shed 1 base and J shed 8 bases, with 11 bases lying between them. Germline CDR1 is LGHNA and CDR2 is YSLEER. The CDR3 spells CASSQVYGGEKLFF. For the CDR3, the DNA is TGCGCCAGCAGCCAAGTTTATGGGGGGGAAAAACTGTTTTTT.

This chain links TRBV5-4 with TRBJ2-7, with D unresolved. This CDR3 is 12 amino acids long. The V gene's germline CDR1 is SGHNT and CDR2 YYREEE (reference sequence). Trimming took off 3 bases at V and 3 bases at J, with 7 bases between the two ends. CDR3: CASSYDHYEQYF. The CDR3 DNA reads as TGTGCCAGCAGCTATGACCACTACGAGCAGTACTTC.

The chain recombines TRBV4-2 with TRBJ2-1; a possible D gene is TRBD1 (6 bases). Germline V gene data show CDR1 as LGHNA and CDR2 as YNFKEQ. V was trimmed by 2 bases and J by 2 bases, leaving 13 bases between them. The CDR3 runs 16 residues. The CDR3 nucleotides are TGTGCCAGCAGCCAAACGGACAGATTTGCCTACAATGAGCAGTTCTTC. This gives the protein CASSQTDRFAYNEQFF.

V and J are TRBV4-1 and TRBJ1-4, with unresolved D. Between the trimmed V and J ends, which lost 0 bases and 3 bases, there was a span of 8 bases. The CDR3 is 15 residues long. Germline V gives CDR1 MGHRA, CDR2 YSYEKL. The CDR3 sequence: CASSQDERSNEKLFF. CDR3 coding DNA: TGCGCCAGCAGCCAAGATGAGAGATCTAATGAAAAACTGTTTTTT.

This clone was seen only once. J is TRBJ2-3 and V is TRBV5-1; 7 bases fit TRBD1. Germline V gene data show CDR1 as SGHRS and CDR2 as YFSETQ. The CDR3 runs to 17 residues. J lost 1 base, V lost 0 bases, and 8 bases had no gene match. This CDR3 reads CASSLATSQGGTDTQYF. CDR3 nucleotide sequence: TGCGCCAGCAGCTTGGCGACATCTCAGGGGGGCACAGATACGCAGTATTTT.

The chain couples TRBV25-1 to TRBJ2-1, with a weak D call TRBD2 (6 bases). The V end lost 8 bases, the J end lost 6 bases, and 14 bases lay between the germline ends. The V gene's germline CDR1 is MGHDK and CDR2 SYGVNS. CDR3 length: 13 residues. This CDR3 is CASQVGGANEQFF. CDR3 DNA: TGTGCCAGCCAGGTTGGAGGGGCCAATGAGCAGTTCTTC.

J is TRBJ1-4 and V is TRBV19; weak D call: TRBD1 (6 bases). With 5 bases removed from V and 3 bases from J, the gap between germline ends came to 13 bases. CDR1 and CDR2 from the germline V gene are LNHDA and SQIVND (reference sequence). The CDR3 loop spans 15 amino acids. For the CDR3, the DNA is TGTGCCAGTAGTTACTCGGGACAAGCTAATGAAAAACTGTTTTTT. This sequence encodes CASSYSGQANEKLFF.

This clone occurred once. V usage is TRBV27 and J usage is TRBJ1-2; 9 positions match TRBD1. Looked up from germline, CDR1 is MNHEY and CDR2 is SMNVEV (reference sequence). CDR3 length: 14 residues. V trimming: 5 bases; J trimming: 8 bases; junction bases outside the gene matches: 9. CDR3 region: CASSPLQGAWGYTF. DNA for the CDR3: TGTGCCAGCAGTCCCCTACAGGGGGCGTGGGGCTACACCTTC.

This clone was seen more than once but under ten times. The chain carries TRBV4-2 and TRBJ2-7; 9 nucleotides agree with TRBD2. Germline-derived CDR1 and CDR2 are LGHNA and YNFKEQ. The CDR3 totals 15 residues. V was clipped by 2 bases and J by 2 bases; unmatched bases: 4. CDR3 sequence reads: CASSQTGLAAYEQYF. In nucleotides, the CDR3 is TGTGCCAGCAGCCAAACGGGACTAGCTGCCTACGAGCAGTACTTC.